What follows are 31 T cell receptor beta chains derived from one specimen sequenced in a study of PD-1 blockade in mismatch repair-deficient tumors. Profiling relied on immunoSEQ multiplex PCR, and the TCRdb table lists in-frame clones only, not all of them. The data hold over 60,000 clones, with about 91% observed a single time. The material sequenced was peripheral blood, taken 52 weeks after starting pembrolizumab. All receptors come from an adult with mismatch repair-deficient cancer.

The gene calls are TRBV28 and TRBJ1-2; TRBD1 might be the D (5 bases). V gave up 2 bases and J gave up 10 bases, with 8 bases separating them. The CDR3 spans 11 residues. CDR1 and CDR2 from the germline V gene are MDHEN and SYDVKM. This CDR3 is CASSLGGDYTF. DNA of the CDR3: TGTGCCAGCAGTTTAGGGGGAGACTACACCTTC.

This clone occurred once. This chain joins TRBV18 and TRBJ2-5; 14 bases are shared with TRBD2. Germline trimming cut 0 bases from V and 5 bases from J; bases unmatched to any gene: 8. CDR3 length: 18 amino acids. CDR1 and CDR2 from the germline V gene are KGHSH and LQKENI. The CDR3 DNA sequence: TGTGCCAGCTCACCACCGATCGGGACTAGCGGGAGTCGTGAGACCCAGTACTTC. This gives the protein CASSPPIGTSGSRETQYF.

The chain carries TRBV7-9 and TRBJ2-5; no definite D call. This CDR3 has 14 amino acids. Looked up from germline, CDR1 is SEHNR and CDR2 is FQNEAQ (reference sequence). Trimming stripped 3 bases from V and 5 bases from J, with 13 bases between. This CDR3 is CASSFRQTHETQYF. CDR3 nucleotide sequence: TGTGCCAGCAGCTTCAGGCAGACCCATGAGACCCAGTACTTC.

The chain recombines TRBV7-2 with TRBJ2-5; D is ambiguous. The CDR3 covers 11 residues. Trimming pared 1 base from V and 8 bases from J, leaving 5 bases between. Germline lookup yields CDR1 SGHTA and CDR2 FQGNSA. CDR3 coding DNA: TGTGCCAGCAGCTTAGGAATAACCCAGTACTTC. It yields the protein CASSLGITQYF.

This sequence joins TRBV18 and TRBJ2-2, with TRBD2 matching 11 bases. CDR1 and CDR2 from the germline V gene are KGHSH and LQKENI. Germline trimming cut 5 bases from V and 3 bases from J; bases unmatched to any gene: 5. CDR3 length equals 16 residues. CDR3 region: CASSTRTSGHTGELFF. As DNA, the CDR3 is TGTGCCAGCTCAACCCGGACTAGCGGGCACACCGGGGAGCTGTTTTTT.

CDR3 in DNA: TGTGCCATCGGGACTAGCCTTGATCAAGAGACCCAGTACTTC. The encoded protein is CAIGTSLDQETQYF. The J gene is TRBJ2-5, the V gene TRBV10-3; 9 nucleotides line up with TRBD2. V gave up 8 bases and J gave up 2 bases; unmatched junction bases: 6. The CDR3 is made up of 14 amino acids. Germline V gene lookup returns CDR1 ENHRY and CDR2 SYGVKD.

The genes are TRBV19 and TRBJ1-5; a weak D match, TRBD1 (6 bases). The CDR3 runs to 17 residues. Germline lookup yields CDR1 LNHDA and CDR2 SQIVND (reference sequence). Trimming pared 5 bases from V and 2 bases from J, leaving 19 bases between. CDR3 loop: CASSVTGLGGRNQPQHF. Written as DNA, the CDR3 is TGTGCCAGTAGTGTTACAGGGCTTGGGGGGCGCAATCAGCCCCAGCATTTT.

The chain recombines TRBV6-6 with TRBJ2-1; D possibly uses TRBD1 or TRBD2 (5 bases each). The ends were cut back, 2 bases at V and 5 bases at J, with 10 bases in the middle. The germline V gene has CDR1 MNHNY and CDR2 SVGAGI (reference sequence). This CDR3 has 14 residues. This chain's CDR3 is CASSYVGVHNEQFF. The CDR3 nucleotides are TGTGCCAGCAGTTACGTGGGGGTTCACAATGAGCAGTTCTTC.

The chain employs TRBV7-9 and TRBJ2-1, with 11 bases that match TRBD2. The CDR3 runs 16 residues. Germline CDR1 reads SEHNR; CDR2 reads FQNEAQ (reference sequence). The trim removed 1 base at V and 5 bases at J, leaving 4 bases unmatched. For the CDR3, the DNA is TGTGCCAGCAGCTTAGAGGGACTAGCGGAACACAATGAGCAGTTCTTC. Translated: CASSLEGLAEHNEQFF. Together with reference TRBV7-9 and TRBJ2-1, the CDR3 gives the full variable domain: DTGVSQNPRHKITKRGQNVTFRCDPISEHNRLYWYRQTLGQGPEFLTYFQNEAQLEKSRLLSDRFSAERPKGSFSTLEIQRTEQGDSAMYLCASSLEGLAEHNEQFFGPGTRLTVL.

This clone was seen more than once but under ten times. V and J are TRBV19 and TRBJ2-1; D is ambiguous. Germline CDR1 LNHDA, CDR2 SQIVND (reference sequence). V dropped 1 base and J dropped 10 bases, with 8 bases sitting between them. The CDR3 consists of 12 residues. The CDR3 loop is CASSIGGQEQFF. The CDR3 DNA reads as TGTGCCAGTAGTATAGGAGGCCAGGAGCAGTTCTTC.

The chain uses TRBV30 and TRBJ2-1, with D possibly being TRBD2 (5 bases). Per germline, CDR1 GTSNPN and CDR2 SVGIG (reference sequence). This CDR3 is built from 16 residues. Trimming took off 1 base at V and 5 bases at J, with 18 bases between the two ends. CDR3 loop: CAWSGRLLKRNNEQFF. CDR3 sequence (DNA): TGTGCCTGGAGTGGTAGACTACTGAAACGAAACAATGAGCAGTTCTTC.

The V and J genes are TRBV7-9 and TRBJ2-1; D tentatively reads TRBD1 or TRBD2 (5 bases each). Germline CDR1 is SEHNR and CDR2 is FQNEAQ (reference sequence). V lost 6 bases and J lost 1, with 16 bases in between. CDR3 length: 16 amino acids. In DNA form, the CDR3 reads TGTGCCAGCAGTCCGGCGAGGGGCGGGTCCTACAATGAGCAGTTCTTC. Translation: CASSPARGGSYNEQFF.

This chain joins TRBV5-4 and TRBJ2-1; 8 bases agree with TRBD2. V lost 4 bases and J lost 6; bases outside the gene matches: 9. Germline V gives CDR1 SGHNT, CDR2 YYREEE (reference sequence). The CDR3 length is 15 residues. The CDR3 sequence: CASSPERERGNEQFF. CDR3 nucleotide sequence: TGTGCCAGCAGCCCCGAGCGGGAGAGGGGCAATGAGCAGTTCTTC.

The rearrangement uses TRBV6-1 and TRBJ2-1; TRBD2 aligns across 7 bases. V dropped 0 bases and J dropped 8; count of bases not matched to a gene: 10. The germline V gene has CDR1 MNHNS and CDR2 SASEGT. This CDR3 has 16 amino acids. The CDR3 coding sequence is TGTGCCAGCAGTGAAGCGGGAGGGACCCTACTTGATGAGCAGTTCTTC. Its protein product is CASSEAGGTLLDEQFF.

The rearrangement uses TRBV7-9 and TRBJ1-2; TRBD1 matches 9 bases. Germline V gene lookup returns CDR1 SEHNR and CDR2 FQNEAQ (reference sequence). The CDR3 loop spans 14 amino acids. J was trimmed by 8 bases and V by 3 bases; bases with no gene match: 7. DNA for the CDR3: TGTGCCAGCAGCTTTGGACAGGGGTATGAGGGCTACACCTTC. Protein sequence: CASSFGQGYEGYTF.

The chain is built from TRBV4-1 and TRBJ2-4; weak D call: TRBD2 (7 bases). This CDR3 comprises 19 residues. Germline CDR1 and CDR2: MGHRA and YSYEKL. The V gene lost 1 base and the J gene lost 0 bases, with 19 bases spanning the gap. The CDR3 bases are TGCGCCAGCAGCCAAGGGGTGGGGGGGGCGAGAAGAGCCAAAAACATTCAGTACTTC. Protein: CASSQGVGGARRAKNIQYF.

This clone has a handful of counts. This chain uses TRBV27 with TRBJ1-1; D is unresolved. V was shortened by 6 bases and J by 2 bases, with 10 bases between the two germline ends. CDR1 is MNHEY, CDR2 SMNVEV, per germline (reference sequence). This CDR3 has 13 amino acids. The CDR3: CASSPGPNTEAFF. CDR3 sequence (DNA): TGTGCCAGCAGCCCCGGTCCCAACACTGAAGCTTTCTTT.

The chain is built from TRBV10-1 and TRBJ1-4; TRBD1 aligns across 8 bases. Germline CDR1 reads WNHNN; CDR2 reads SYGVQD (reference sequence). Germline trimming cut 6 bases from V and 5 bases from J; bases unmatched to any gene: 8. This CDR3 comprises 15 residues. CDR3 loop: CASRADRGPNEKLFF. The CDR3 DNA reads as TGCGCCAGCAGGGCAGACAGGGGCCCCAATGAAAAACTGTTTTTT.

The chain has TRBV5-6 and TRBJ2-5, with 16 nucleotides matching TRBD2. The V gene's germline CDR1 is SGHDT and CDR2 YYEEEE. The V and J ends lost 4 bases and 5 bases, in that order; junction bases with no gene match: 5. The CDR3 runs 16 residues. The DNA of the CDR3 is TGTGCCAGCAGCCCGGGACTAGCGGGAGGGGGGGAGACCCAGTACTTC. Its translation is CASSPGLAGGGETQYF.

The chain joins TRBV11-3 to TRBJ1-2; a weak D match, TRBD1 (5 bases). Trimming took off 2 bases at V and 6 bases at J, with 10 bases between the two ends. This CDR3 has 13 amino acids. Germline CDR1 is SGHNT and CDR2 is YENEEA. This CDR3 is CASSLSRVNGYTF. The DNA for the CDR3 is TGTGCCAGCAGCTTAAGCAGGGTTAATGGCTACACCTTC.

The chain uses TRBV6-5 and TRBJ2-7; D is ambiguous. This CDR3 region has 14 residues. Trimming removed 2 bases from V and 0 bases from J, with 8 bases in between. Germline lookup yields CDR1 MNHEY and CDR2 SVGAGI. The DNA for the CDR3 is TGTGCCAGCAGTTACGAAATAGGCTCCTACGAGCAGTACTTC. It specifies CASSYEIGSYEQYF.

This chain links TRBV4-2 with TRBJ1-5; D is uncertain. The CDR3 has 16 residues. Trimming stripped 1 base from V and 0 bases from J, with 10 bases between. Germline V lookup: CDR1 LGHNA, CDR2 YNFKEQ. The CDR3 region has the DNA TGTGCCAGCAGCCAAGGGGATCAACTTAGCAATCAGCCCCAGCATTTT. Its translation: CASSQGDQLSNQPQHF.

V gene TRBV7-9 combines with J gene TRBJ2-7; 12 bases line up with TRBD1. The CDR3 extends over 15 amino acids. Germline trimming cut 5 bases from V and 2 bases from J; bases unmatched to any gene: 4. Germline assignment: CDR1 SEHNR and CDR2 FQNEAQ (reference sequence). DNA of the CDR3: TGTGCCAGCAGCCCGGGGACAGGGGGCGCCTACGAGCAGTACTTC. Translation gives CASSPGTGGAYEQYF.

V and J are TRBV5-1 and TRBJ2-6; TRBD1 agrees at 7 bases. V was pared by 0 bases and J by 0 bases, with 9 bases of the junction left unmatched. This CDR3 has 19 amino acids. From germline, CDR1 is SGHRS and CDR2 YFSETQ. The CDR3 DNA reads TGCGCCAGCAGCTTGGATGACAGGGAGCCCTTCTCTGGGGCCAACGTCCTGACTTTC. It yields the protein CASSLDDREPFSGANVLTF.

About this clone itself: The junction shows a germline mismatch at one end, possibly a read error. The gene calls are TRBV30 and TRBJ1-1, with unresolved D. The CDR3 is 11 amino acids. CDR1 is GTSNPN and CDR2 is SVGIG in the germline V gene (reference sequence). CDR3 DNA: TGTGCCTGGAGTGTAGGTTTACGGGGTACCTTT. Amino acid sequence: CAWSVGLRGTF.

This clone was counted a single time. The chain combines TRBV29-1 with TRBJ2-6, with D uncertain. Germline lookup yields CDR1 SQVTM and CDR2 ANQGSEA. This CDR3 comprises 15 residues. V shed 4 bases and J shed 4 bases, with 14 bases lying between them. CDR3 DNA: TGCAGCGTTGTTTCCGAGGCCCAGGGGGCCAACGTCCTGACTTTC. Residues: CSVVSEAQGANVLTF.

The CDR3 DNA follows: TGCGCCAGCAGCTCATTAGCGGGAGGGCCGGCAGATACGCAGTATTTT. It specifies CASSSLAGGPADTQYF. The chain combines TRBV4-1 with TRBJ2-3, with 11 bases fitting TRBD2. Trimming removed 5 bases from V and 4 bases from J; junction bases left unmatched: 8. Per germline, CDR1 MGHRA and CDR2 YSYEKL. The CDR3 sequence is 16 residues long.

The sample holds one count of this clone. The chain uses TRBV15 and TRBJ1-5; 10 bases are shared with TRBD1. CDR1 and CDR2 (germline): LNHNV, YYDKDF (reference sequence). CDR3 length: 16 residues. J was trimmed by 7 bases and V by 3 bases; bases with no gene match: 9. The CDR3 nucleotides read TGTGCCACCAGCAGGGGACCGGGACAGGGGCGCCAGCCCCAGCATTTT. The encoded protein is CATSRGPGQGRQPQHF.

J is TRBJ2-1 and V is TRBV4-1, with D possibly being TRBD2 (5 bases). Trimming shortened V by 1 base and J by 7 bases, and 17 bases separated the two germline ends. The CDR3 extends over 16 amino acids. Germline values: CDR1 MGHRA, CDR2 YSYEKL. The CDR3 DNA sequence: TGCGCCAGCAGCCAAGTTCTGGCGGGTATGGCAAATGAGCAGTTCTTC. Its protein is CASSQVLAGMANEQFF.

The chain combines TRBV19 with TRBJ2-7; 8 bases are a match to TRBD1. CDR3 size: 14 residues. The ends lost 5 bases at V and 5 bases at J; junction bases unmatched: 8. CDR1 and CDR2 from the germline V gene are LNHDA and SQIVND (reference sequence). The CDR3 bases are TGTGCCAGTAGTCCACGGACAGGGAGGCACGAGCAGTACTTC. This sequence encodes CASSPRTGRHEQYF.

This chain links TRBV18 with TRBJ2-2, with D perhaps matching TRBD1 (5 bases). CDR3 length: 14 residues. V lost 0 bases to trimming and J lost 7 bases, with 9 bases between them. CDR1 is KGHSH, CDR2 LQKENI, per germline. CDR3 sequence (DNA): TGTGCCAGCTCACCACCGGTGCAGGGCGGGGAGCTGTTTTTT. This gives the protein CASSPPVQGGELFF.